This T cell receptor beta chain derives from a study of cytomegalovirus exposure and HLA in healthy donors. Study-wide results and limits: Some public TCRs appeared in many individuals, while most sequences were rare. Cytomegalovirus status, reportedly, was diagnosed with high specificity and sensitivity by the classifier.

Trimming took 3 bases from V and 0 from J; bases not matched to a gene: 1. Germline CDR1 and CDR2: SGHTA and FQGNSA. The CDR3 totals 15 residues. Clones were sequenced by immunoSEQ multiplex PCR, and TCRdb holds only the in-frame ones, with some missing. Of around 220,000 clones listed, 88% were seen once; the top ten hold 2.5% to 3.5%. In regard to this clone: Its antigen remains unknown.

The chain links TRBV7-2 to TRBJ2-2; 7 positions match TRBD1. The source of this sequence is a woman aged 18-29 years in good health and CMV-seronegative. The specimen sequenced was PBMCs. Written as DNA, the CDR3 is TGTGCCAGCAGCTTGACAGGGACGAACACCGGGGAGCTGTTTTTT. Protein: CASSLTGTNTGELFF.